This TCR beta chain was found in a study of molecular identifiers for immune sequencing clone quantification. TCRdb reprocessed the PCR reads with MiXCR, giving one entry per CDR3 protein. In the table there are 490,000 or so distinct CDR3 sequences, about 25% of which are singletons. This clonotype was recorded a few times. Its specificity is not known. Trimming stripped 0 bases from V and 2 bases from J, with 5 bases between. The CDR3 has 12 amino acids. Germline CDR1 and CDR2: SQVTM and ANQGSEA. Study-level results: Beyond 20 RNA copies, clones held over 98% of effector molecules, compared with under 1% in naive cells.

The sequenced sample was naive CD8+ T cells from blood, with Jurkat cell RNA spiked in. As to subset: FACS-sorted CD8+CD4-CCR7+CD45RA+ naive T cells. The chain carries TRBV29-1 and TRBJ2-7; D is ambiguous. The source is a human donor in good health. Some libraries in this study had Jurkat cell RNA spiked in. The CDR3 sequence: CSVEDRAYEQYF. The CDR3 DNA is TGCAGCGTTGAAGACAGAGCCTACGAGCAGTACTTC.